These 20 T cell receptor beta chains came from one sample sequenced in a study of cytomegalovirus exposure and HLA in healthy donors (dated by TCRdb to 2017 to 2019). The protocol used for the library was the immunoSEQ multiplex PCR assay. The multiplex PCR relied on a mix of 60 forward primers for TCR Vbeta segments and 13 reverse primers for TCR Jbeta segments. Here the immuneACCESS table is served through TCRdb, limited to in-frame sequences with V and J called. Missing clones are a known gap in these copies; in checked studies unresolved V genes cover under half, and the rest lacks a known reason. The sample table lists around 150,000 clones, roughly three quarters of them with a count of one. Of the sample, about 3% is held by the ten largest clones. Sequenced sample: PBMCs. These receptors were obtained from a male donor in good health and CMV-seronegative.

The chain joins TRBV2 to TRBJ2-7; the D is unclear. The V gene's germline CDR1 is SNHLY and CDR2 FYNNEI. Trimming left V 7 bases short and J 0 bases short, with 7 bases between. The CDR3 has 12 amino acids. The CDR3 DNA reads TGTGCCAGCACCTACCTCTCCTACGAGCAGTACTTC. Its protein product is CASTYLSYEQYF. Combining the CDR3 with reference TRBV2 and TRBJ2-7 gives the whole variable domain EPEVTQTPSHQVTQMGQEVILRCVPISNHLYFYWYRQILGQKVEFLVSFYNNEISEKSEIFDDQFSVERPDGSNFTLKIRSTKLEDSAMYFCASTYLSYEQYFGPGTRLTVT.

This clone was recorded only once. This sequence joins TRBV19 and TRBJ2-3, with TRBD2 matching over 12 bases. The CDR3 has 16 residues. The germline gives CDR1 LNHDA, CDR2 SQIVND (reference sequence). V was clipped by 4 bases and J by 6 bases; unmatched bases: 8. In DNA, the CDR3 is TGTGCCAGTAGTACTCCGACTAGCGGGAGAATCGATACGCAGTATTTT. Protein product: CASSTPTSGRIDTQYF.

The genes are TRBV7-2 and TRBJ2-1; 7 nucleotides match TRBD2. The V gene end was trimmed by 2 bases and the J gene end by 7 bases; junction bases not matched to a gene: 2. The CDR3 is 13 residues long. Germline CDR1 and CDR2: SGHTA and FQGNSA. The CDR3 reads CASSLRGGNEQFF. CDR3 in DNA: TGTGCCAGCAGCTTAAGGGGAGGGAATGAGCAGTTCTTC.

The chain links TRBV5-8 to TRBJ1-1; 9 bases align to TRBD1. Trimming removed 3 bases from V and 3 bases from J; junction bases left unmatched: 15. CDR3 length: 18 residues. CDR1 and CDR2 from the germline V gene are SGHTS and YDEGEE. CDR3 sequence: CASSYPWHRGRRDTEAFF. Here the CDR3 DNA reads TGTGCCAGCAGCTACCCATGGCACAGGGGGCGCCGGGACACTGAAGCTTTCTTT.

Concerning this clone: One junction end does not reproduce the germline sequence, and a read error may be involved. The rearrangement uses TRBV7-9 and TRBJ2-7; maybe TRBD1 (5 bases). Germline CDR1 reads SEHNR; CDR2 reads FQNEAQ (reference sequence). The CDR3 spans 16 residues. CDR3 DNA: TGTTCCAGCAGCTTAGTCAGGGCTTCATTAAGGTACGAGCAGTACTTC. Protein product: CSSSLVRASLRYEQYF.

V and J are TRBV10-3 and TRBJ2-2, with TRBD2 matching 11 bases. V lost 8 bases to trimming and J lost 2 bases; unmatched junction nucleotides: 4. This CDR3 has 15 residues. Germline V lookup: CDR1 ENHRY, CDR2 SYGVKD. Here the CDR3 reads CAIPGTSGNTGELFF. Written as DNA, the CDR3 is TGTGCCATCCCCGGGACTAGCGGTAACACCGGGGAGCTGTTTTTT.

This chain connects TRBV6-6 to TRBJ1-1; possible D gene TRBD1, 6 bases. Trimming removed 6 bases at V and 4 bases at J, with 15 bases between. Germline CDR1 MNHNY, CDR2 SVGAGI (reference sequence). CDR3 size: 14 residues. CDR3 sequence: CASSPGGGGTEAFF. The CDR3 nucleotides are TGTGCCAGCAGCCCGGGGGGGGGCGGCACTGAAGCTTTCTTT.

The chain links TRBV27 to TRBJ2-7; 8 nucleotides align to TRBD2. V gave up 2 bases and J gave up 5 bases; unmatched junction bases: 8. Germline values: CDR1 MNHEY, CDR2 SMNVEV (reference sequence). This CDR3 contains 15 residues. The CDR3 sequence: CASSLGRGVWDEQYF. DNA of the CDR3: TGTGCCAGCAGTTTAGGGCGGGGGGTCTGGGACGAGCAGTACTTC.

The chain is built from TRBV10-3 and TRBJ1-4; maybe TRBD1 (5 bases). Germline V gene sequence: CDR1 ENHRY, CDR2 SYGVKD. V was clipped by 0 bases and J by 0 bases, with 11 bases between them. The CDR3 has 17 residues. The chain's CDR3 is CAISESMGGATNEKLFF. CDR3 coding DNA: TGTGCCATCAGTGAGTCGATGGGGGGAGCAACTAATGAAAAACTGTTTTTT.

This chain connects TRBV10-3 to TRBJ2-5; D call uncertain. The germline V and J ends were trimmed by 0 bases and 5 bases, with 4 bases remaining between them. Germline-derived CDR1 and CDR2 are ENHRY and SYGVKD. This CDR3 is built from 12 residues. CDR3 protein: CAISESYETQYF. The CDR3 nucleotides are TGTGCCATCAGTGAGTCGTATGAGACCCAGTACTTC.

The CDR3 is CASSPSVMRDTQYF. The CDR3 DNA reads as TGTGCCAGTAGCCCTTCCGTTATGAGAGATACGCAGTATTTT. The chain uses TRBV19 and TRBJ2-3; D gene ambiguous. The V gene's germline CDR1 is LNHDA and CDR2 SQIVND (reference sequence). This CDR3 is 14 amino acids long. The ends were cut back, 6 bases at V and 5 bases at J, with 15 bases in the middle.

A few counts support this clone. This chain joins TRBV6-6 and TRBJ1-1, with D maybe TRBD1 (5 bases). The V end lost 6 bases, the J end lost 0 bases, and 17 bases lay between the germline ends. CDR3 size: 16 residues. Germline V gene lookup returns CDR1 MNHNY and CDR2 SVGAGI (reference sequence). The CDR3 reads CASRPTAAGMNTEAFF. CDR3 in DNA: TGTGCCAGCAGGCCTACCGCGGCAGGGATGAACACTGAAGCTTTCTTT.

The CDR3 DNA reads as TGTGCCAGCTGGGGACAGGGGGGCCACGAGCAGTACTTC. Translated, it gives CASWGQGGHEQYF. The chain combines TRBV5-6 with TRBJ2-7; 11 bases align to TRBD1. The CDR3 sequence is 13 residues long. CDR1 is SGHDT, CDR2 YYEEEE, per germline. V shed 7 bases and J 5 bases; nucleotides not matched to a gene: 5. Supplemented by reference TRBV5-6 and TRBJ2-7, the full variable domain reads DAGVTQSPTHLIKTRGQQVTLRCSPKSGHDTVSWYQQALGQGPQFIFQYYEEEERQRGNFPDRFSGHQFPNYSSELNVNALLLGDSALYLCASWGQGGHEQYFGPGTRLTVT.

The chain recombines TRBV7-8 with TRBJ1-4; D is perhaps TRBD1 (5 bases). V was shortened by 1 base and J by 13 bases, with 19 bases between the two germline ends. Germline loops: CDR1 SGHVS, CDR2 FQNEAQ. The CDR3 loop spans 15 amino acids. CDR3 sequence (DNA): TGTGCCAGCAGCTTAGGACAGAGCCTGGGGGGGGGACTGTTTTTT. Translation gives CASSLGQSLGGGLFF.

The chain carries TRBV7-2 and TRBJ1-4; D unclear. This CDR3 is 15 amino acids long. V was clipped by 2 bases and J by 7 bases, with 14 bases between them. The germline gives CDR1 SGHTA, CDR2 FQGNSA. The CDR3 region is CASSLTWLVGEKLFF. DNA of the CDR3: TGTGCCAGCAGCTTAACTTGGTTGGTTGGTGAAAAACTGTTTTTT.

The sample holds one count of this clone. The rearrangement joins TRBV27 to TRBJ1-5; 8 nucleotides match TRBD1. The germline V gene has CDR1 MNHEY and CDR2 SMNVEV (reference sequence). J was trimmed by 6 bases and V by 2 bases; bases with no gene match: 3. This CDR3 is built from 14 residues. The CDR3 spells CASSLGQGGQPQHF. The CDR3 nucleotides are TGTGCCAGCAGTTTAGGACAGGGCGGTCAGCCCCAGCATTTT.

This clone has more than one count but fewer than ten. The J gene is TRBJ2-3, the V gene TRBV7-3; 10 nucleotides line up with TRBD1. The germline CDR1 and CDR2 sequences are SGHTA and FQGTGA. Germline trimming cut 5 bases from V and 4 bases from J; bases unmatched to any gene: 9. CDR3 length: 16 residues. CDR3 protein: CASSTPDRGGADTQYF. CDR3 DNA: TGTGCCAGCAGCACGCCGGACAGGGGGGGGGCAGATACGCAGTATTTT.

This rearrangement joins TRBV7-9 to TRBJ2-1, with 11 positions matching TRBD2. Germline values: CDR1 SEHNR, CDR2 FQNEAQ (reference sequence). This CDR3 region has 17 residues. The junction had 7 bases not matched to a gene; V was cut back by 5 bases and J by 1 base. CDR3 protein: CASSAAGTSGSYNEQFF. Written as DNA, the CDR3 is TGTGCCAGCAGCGCGGCCGGGACTAGCGGTTCCTACAATGAGCAGTTCTTC.

This clone was counted between two and nine times. The chain combines TRBV2 with TRBJ2-3; possible D gene TRBD2, 6 bases. The CDR3 runs to 15 residues. V lost 6 bases and J lost 0, with 13 bases in between. The germline V gene has CDR1 SNHLY and CDR2 FYNNEI. For the CDR3, the DNA is TGTGCCAGCAGGCTGGGAGGCTATAGCACAGATACGCAGTATTTT. It specifies CASRLGGYSTDTQYF.

In its sample, this clone was seen a few times. The chain uses TRBV23-1 and TRBJ2-1; D gene unclear. TRBV23-1 is labeled an ORF, and its function is uncertain. This CDR3 region has 16 residues. V dropped 0 bases and J dropped 0 bases, with 9 bases sitting between them. DNA for the CDR3: TGCGCCAGCAGTCAATCCAGAGCGCACTCCTACAATGAGCAGTTCTTC. It codes for CASSQSRAHSYNEQFF.